The sequence of this T cell receptor beta chain was determined in a study of shared clonotypes between healthy human individuals. Comment on this clone: Its antigen is currently unknown.

Study results and limitations: In this cohort, only blood was sampled, and tissue repertoires likely differ.

It was across several immunoSEQ plates that each subset's genomic DNA was evenly split. Sequencing used immunoSEQ multiplex PCR; TCRdb keeps in-frame clones, though not all of them. The profile shows roughly 1,500,000 clones, around 98.5% of them singletons. Germline CDR1 is LNHDA and CDR2 is SQIVND (reference sequence). V dropped 8 bases and J dropped 6; count of bases not matched to a gene: 7. The length of the CDR3 is 14 residues. The chain is built from TRBV19 and TRBJ1-5; 10 bases are shared with TRBD1. Sequenced: naive CD4+ T cells sorted from blood. The subset is: CD45RA+ positively selected. This sequence was found in a young man in good health. Here the CDR3 DNA reads TGTGCCAGTCAGATCGGGGACAGGGGTCAGCCCCAGCATTTT. It specifies CASQIGDRGQPQHF.